The present T cell receptor (beta chain) was sequenced within a study of identifying expanded T cells in peripheral blood. The CDR3 is 12 residues long. Using immunoSEQ multiplex PCR, the repertoire was profiled, and TCRdb retains in-frame clones only, with some absent. This table holds around 120,000 clones, roughly 90% found once. J is TRBJ2-4 and V is TRBV21-1; TRBD2 is the table's D call and was not checked against the DNA. TRBV21-1 has pseudogene status. This TCR came from a person between 18 and 75 years old in good health. Specimen: blood. The CDR3 DNA reads as TGTGCCAGCAGATCTACTAGCGTCATTCAGTACTTC. Translating it yields CASRSTSVIQYF.